Listed below are T cell receptor beta chains from one sample, sequenced in a study of blood T cell repertoires in COVID-19. Profiling relied on immunoSEQ multiplex PCR, and the TCRdb table lists in-frame clones only, not all of them. The sample lists 120,000 to 150,000 clones, roughly 89% occurring once. The sequenced sample was peripheral blood. The origin of the receptors is a woman in her forties or fifties with acute or convalescent COVID-19. Each CDR3 is given with its conserved first and last residue. The order of the fields is J gene, V gene, CDR3 protein.

>TRBJ2-1|TRBV6-5
CASRPADGRDEQFF
>TRBJ2-5|TRBV5-1
CASSLSAQVETQYF
>TRBJ2-5|TRBV27
CASSLSVGGVRETQYF
>TRBJ2-3|TRBV5-1
CASSPDFGDTDTQYF
>TRBJ2-2|TRBV30
CAWSRGGTGELFF
>TRBJ2-7|TRBV12-3/TRBV12-4
CASSLRTMGEQYF
>TRBJ2-5|TRBV5-1
CASSLVTSGGQETQYF
>TRBJ1-6|TRBV7-6
CASSLNMDRNSPLHF
>TRBJ1-5|TRBV28
CASSPTDIPNQPQHF
>TRBJ2-1|TRBV9
CASSSGLAGFVREQFF
>TRBJ2-7|TRBV7-3
CASSSSGGPYYEQYF
>TRBJ1-2|TRBV7-8
CASSLGTVGYTF
>TRBJ2-3|TRBV6-5
CASSTLGGASDTQYF
>TRBJ2-2|TRBV20-1
CSASPSRDRGDTGELFF
>TRBJ1-3|TRBV5-5
CASSEADREAGNTIYF
>TRBJ2-5|TRBV5-6
CASSLVLAGGQETQYF
>TRBJ2-3|TRBV5-4
CASSPGLAGSTDTQYF
>TRBJ1-4|TRBV30
CAWTVQGREKLFF
>TRBJ2-7|TRBV7-9
CASRHTLGGQDEQYF
>TRBJ1-6|TRBV12-5
CASGLWGGSDLHF